The present T cell receptor (beta chain) was sequenced within a study of Tregs in tolerant kidney transplant recipients. Sequencing was performed with immunoSEQ multiplex PCR; in TCRdb, only in-frame clones are kept and a portion is missing. The table has 200,000 to 300,000 clones, 84% seen once. V dropped 3 bases and J dropped 7 bases, with 13 bases sitting between them. CDR1 is SNHLY and CDR2 is FYNNEI in the germline V gene. The CDR3 is made up of 14 amino acids. Points on this clone: What it recognizes is unknown.

Whole-study results and caveats: The small number of patients limits these findings pending further validation.

The chain carries TRBV2 and TRBJ2-1, with D possibly matching TRBD2 (7 bases). This clonotype originated in a human donor in good health. Sequencing was performed on CD4+ T cells from blood. CDR3 bases: TGTGCCAGCAGTGATCGGGGGGCATGGAATGAGCAGTTCTTC. This translates into CASSDRGAWNEQFF. Full variable domain (remainder filled in from reference TRBV2 and TRBJ2-1): EPEVTQTPSHQVTQMGQEVILRCVPISNHLYFYWYRQILGQKVEFLVSFYNNEISEKSEIFDDQFSVERPDGSNFTLKIRSTKLEDSAMYFCASSDRGAWNEQFFGPGTRLTVL.